A single sample gave rise to the 25 T cell receptor beta chains below, sequenced in a study of T-cell reconstitution after alpha-beta-depleted transplantation in children. Unique molecular identifiers tagged the TCRbeta library. Each CDR3 protein gets one entry after TCRdb re-called the PCR reads with MiXCR. Of some 600,000 distinct CDR3 sequences in the sample, roughly 17% are singletons; the top ten hold 0.8% to 1.1%. Sequencing was performed on PBMCs from the stem cell graft donor, taken from the stem cell graft. The receptors shown here come from a human donor who donated a stem cell graft to a child with acute myeloid leukemia.

A single count supports this clonotype. The rearrangement links TRBV2 to TRBJ2-5, with TRBD1 matching 10 bases. Trimming at V came to 6 bases and at J to 5 bases, leaving 9 bases not matched to a gene. There are 15 residues in the CDR3. Germline CDR1 reads SNHLY; CDR2 reads FYNNEI. The DNA of the CDR3 is TGTGCCAGCAGGAGGGACAGGGGTTCGACCGAGACCCAGTACTTC. Encoded protein: CASRRDRGSTETQYF.

The chain carries TRBV20-1 and TRBJ2-5; D is uncertain. CDR3 size: 15 residues. From germline, CDR1 is DFQATT and CDR2 SNEGSKA (reference sequence). Trimming removed 6 bases from V and 0 bases from J, with 17 bases in between. The CDR3 is CSARSRKRYQETQYF. Written as DNA, the CDR3 is TGCAGTGCAAGGTCCCGAAAACGGTACCAAGAGACCCAGTACTTC.

The chain combines TRBV7-9 with TRBJ2-5; 7 bases align to TRBD1. The CDR3 has 15 amino acids. Germline trimming cut 7 bases from V and 4 bases from J; bases unmatched to any gene: 12. Germline V gives CDR1 SEHNR, CDR2 FQNEAQ (reference sequence). Written as DNA, the CDR3 is TGTGCCAGCACCGAGCTCACCACAGGGGTAGAGACCCAGTACTTC. Translation: CASTELTTGVETQYF.

This clonotype was seen ten or more times. The V call is TRBV10-3, the J call TRBJ2-1; perhaps TRBD1 as D (5 bases). With 3 bases removed from V and 8 bases from J, the gap between germline ends came to 14 bases. Per the germline V gene, CDR1 is ENHRY and CDR2 is SYGVKD. This CDR3 comprises 14 residues. CDR3 sequence: CAISDKGPTDEQFF. DNA for the CDR3: TGTGCCATCAGTGATAAGGGGCCTACTGATGAGCAGTTCTTC.

This clonotype was seen just once. The chain couples TRBV3-1 to TRBJ1-4; D uncertain. Per the germline V gene, CDR1 is LGHDT and CDR2 is YNNKEL (reference sequence). Trimming pared 4 bases from V and 0 bases from J, leaving 12 bases between. The CDR3 runs 16 residues. The CDR3 DNA sequence: TGTGCCAGCAGCCTTAGGACCGTTGCAACTAATGAAAAACTGTTTTTT. Translation gives CASSLRTVATNEKLFF.

This clonotype was observed at least ten times. The chain links TRBV9 to TRBJ2-5, with D maybe TRBD1 (5 bases). The CDR3 runs to 14 residues. Germline-derived CDR1 and CDR2 are SGDLS and YYNGEE. V shed 0 bases and J shed 0 bases, with 6 bases lying between them. The CDR3 region has the DNA TGTGCCAGCAGCGTAGGACAGTACCAAGAGACCCAGTACTTC. Amino acid sequence: CASSVGQYQETQYF.

This clonotype was seen a few times. The rearrangement links TRBV10-3 to TRBJ2-1, with 10 positions matching TRBD2. Germline CDR1 ENHRY, CDR2 SYGVKD. The CDR3 spans 15 residues. J was trimmed by 6 bases and V by 5 bases; bases with no gene match: 7. As DNA, the CDR3 is TGTGCCATCAGTATAAGCGGGGGGGCCGCCAATGAGCAGTTCTTC. Translated: CAISISGGAANEQFF.

This chain uses TRBV20-1 with TRBJ2-1; 13 bases agree with TRBD2. The CDR3 loop spans 17 amino acids. J lost 4 bases, V lost 1 base, and 7 bases had no gene match. Germline CDR1 and CDR2: DFQATT and SNEGSKA (reference sequence). In nucleotides, the CDR3 is TGCAGTGCTAGAGCTCCTTGGACTAGCGGGGGTTACAATGAGCAGTTCTTC. Protein sequence: CSARAPWTSGGYNEQFF.

The chain recombines TRBV20-1 with TRBJ1-1; TRBD1 matches at 8 bases. The germline V gene encodes CDR1 DFQATT and CDR2 SNEGSKA (reference sequence). The CDR3 totals 16 residues. The junction had 17 bases not matched to a gene; V was cut back by 5 bases and J by 6 bases. CDR3 coding DNA: TGCAGTGCTCCCCTGGGACAGGCGAACAATCTAGCTGAAGCTTTCTTT. This codes for CSAPLGQANNLAEAFF.

This clonotype has ten or more counts. This chain connects TRBV27 to TRBJ2-5, with D possibly TRBD2 on 8 matching bases. There are 15 residues in the CDR3. Germline V gives CDR1 MNHEY, CDR2 SMNVEV (reference sequence). Trimming shortened V by 4 bases and J by 3 bases, and 15 bases separated the two germline ends. The CDR3 sequence is CASSSGGTAKETQYF. CDR3 in DNA: TGTGCCAGCAGTTCGGGGGGGACAGCAAAAGAGACCCAGTACTTC.

The table lists this clonotype with a few counts. The chain has TRBV21-1 and TRBJ2-7; the table calls TRBD1, which could not be checked here. TRBV21-1 is a documented pseudogene. The CDR3 runs 15 residues. CDR3 nucleotide sequence: TGTGCCAGCAGCAAATACAGGGTAGCCTCCTACGAGCAGTACTTC. Translating it yields CASSKYRVASYEQYF.

This clonotype has ten or more counts. The chain links TRBV20-1 to TRBJ2-7; 11 bases map to TRBD2. The CDR3 sequence is 14 residues long. The germline CDR1 and CDR2 sequences are DFQATT and SNEGSKA (reference sequence). V gave up 6 bases and J gave up 3 bases; unmatched junction bases: 7. DNA for the CDR3: TGCAGTGCAAGGGGGACTAGCGGAAACTACGAGCAGTACTTC. Amino acids: CSARGTSGNYEQYF.

The CDR3 region is CASSLDIRGLYEQYF. In DNA form, the CDR3 reads TGTGCCAGCAGCTTAGATATCCGGGGACTTTACGAGCAGTACTTC. The chain carries TRBV11-2 and TRBJ2-7, with D tentatively TRBD2 (6 bases). V was trimmed by 0 bases and J by 4 bases, leaving 13 bases between them. Germline CDR1 is SGHAT and CDR2 is FQNNGV. This CDR3 is 15 amino acids long.

The rearrangement uses TRBV7-7 and TRBJ2-1, with D possibly called TRBD1 or TRBD2 (5 bases each). Deletions cut 3 bases from V and 10 bases from J, with 16 bases between. Germline V gene lookup returns CDR1 SSHAT and CDR2 FNYEAQ (reference sequence). The CDR3 covers 14 residues. The CDR3 nucleotides are TGTGCCAGCAGCTTGTCGGGGCCGGGGACGGAGCAGTTCTTC. It codes for CASSLSGPGTEQFF.

This clonotype has ten or more counts. The chain combines TRBV12-3 or TRBV12-4 with TRBJ1-6; 9 bases match TRBD1. Trimming removed 6 bases from V and 14 bases from J; junction bases left unmatched: 11. This CDR3 spans 14 amino acids. The chain's CDR3 is CASSLRDREGSLHF. The CDR3 DNA reads as TGTGCCAGCAGCCTACGGGACAGGGAGGGGTCCCTCCACTTT.

The sample holds many counts of this clonotype. The gene calls are TRBV9 and TRBJ1-1, with D unclear. With 3 bases removed from V and 0 bases from J, the gap between germline ends came to 9 bases. This CDR3 region has 14 residues. In germline, CDR1 is SGDLS, CDR2 YYNGEE. CDR3 DNA sequence: TGTGCCAGCAGCGAGGTCGGGGTGAACACTGAAGCTTTCTTT. Translating gives CASSEVGVNTEAFF.

This clonotype was observed many times. V gene TRBV9 combines with J gene TRBJ1-1, with D possibly matching TRBD1 (6 bases). V was clipped by 3 bases and J by 4 bases, with 13 bases between them. Germline V gene sequence: CDR1 SGDLS, CDR2 YYNGEE. This CDR3 comprises 14 residues. The CDR3 here is CASSGGGRITEAFF. DNA of the CDR3: TGTGCCAGCAGCGGAGGGGGGCGGATCACTGAAGCTTTCTTT.

The genes are TRBV18 and TRBJ2-7, with D perhaps matching TRBD1 or TRBD2 (5 bases each). The CDR3 spans 16 residues. CDR1 and CDR2 (germline): KGHSH, LQKENI. V was shortened by 3 bases and J by 0 bases, with 15 bases between the two germline ends. CDR3 in DNA: TGTGCCAGCTCACCGTATGGGACCGCGACCTCCTACGAGCAGTACTTC. This sequence encodes CASSPYGTATSYEQYF.

This clonotype came up a few times. The V and J genes are TRBV24-1 and TRBJ2-5, with no clear D. The CDR3 runs to 14 residues. V was shortened by 0 bases and J by 1 base, with 5 bases between the two germline ends. CDR1 KGHDR and CDR2 SFDVKD come from the germline V gene. The DNA for the CDR3 is TGTGCCACCAGTGATTTGGGTAGCCAAGAGACCCAGTACTTC. Encoded protein: CATSDLGSQETQYF.

This clonotype showed up many times. The gene calls are TRBV29-1 and TRBJ1-1, with a possible D match to TRBD1 (5 bases). CDR1 SQVTM and CDR2 ANQGSEA come from the germline V gene. V dropped 4 bases and J dropped 1 base, with 13 bases sitting between them. This CDR3 region has 14 residues. The CDR3 sequence is CSVGKQVANTEAFF. The CDR3 nucleotides are TGCAGCGTTGGAAAACAGGTGGCGAACACTGAAGCTTTCTTT.

V usage is TRBV5-1 and J usage is TRBJ1-2, with 8 bases fitting TRBD1. Per germline, CDR1 SGHRS and CDR2 YFSETQ. The CDR3 is 14 amino acids. With 2 bases clipped from V and 3 bases from J, the junction kept 3 bases outside the gene matches. This chain's CDR3 is CASSFSGGDYGYTF. DNA of the CDR3: TGCGCCAGCAGCTTCTCAGGGGGCGACTATGGCTACACCTTC.

This clonotype was recorded at least ten times. The chain uses TRBV5-4 and TRBJ2-1; possibly TRBD2 for D (7 bases). This CDR3 contains 12 residues. The germline V gene encodes CDR1 SGHNT and CDR2 YYREEE (reference sequence). Trimming pared 7 bases from V and 8 bases from J, leaving 13 bases between. DNA of the CDR3: TGTGCCAGCTGGGACTACAGGGATGAGCAGTTCTTC. Its translation is CASWDYRDEQFF.

The V call is TRBV20-1, the J call TRBJ2-1; 9 nucleotides match TRBD1. The CDR3 extends over 18 amino acids. CDR1 is DFQATT and CDR2 is SNEGSKA in the germline V gene (reference sequence). V lost 0 bases, J lost 5 bases, and 14 bases stayed unmatched. The CDR3 sequence: CSARDEYGTGSLNNEQFF. CDR3 coding DNA: TGCAGTGCTAGAGACGAATACGGGACAGGGAGCTTAAACAATGAGCAGTTCTTC.

Concerning this clonotype itself: One junction end does not reproduce the germline sequence, and a read error may be involved. The chain employs TRBV2 and TRBJ2-4; a weak D match, TRBD2 (5 bases). The CDR3 is 19 residues long. The germline V gene has CDR1 SNHLY and CDR2 FYNNEI. CDR3 sequence reads: CTSSPWETRSGTTKNIQYF. CDR3 sequence (DNA): TGTACCAGCAGTCCTTGGGAGACACGATCGGGCACAACCAAAAACATTCAGTACTTC. The full variable domain, rest sourced from reference TRBV2 and TRBJ2-4, is EPEVTQTPSHQVTQMGQEVILRCVPISNHLYFYWYRQILGQKVEFLVSFYNNEISEKSEIFDDQFSVERPDGSNFTLKIRSTKLEDSAMYFCTSSPWETRSGTTKNIQYFGAGTRLSVL.

This clonotype was picked up a small number of times. The CDR3: CSAPGELAWGEQFF. CDR3 coding DNA: TGCAGTGCTCCGGGGGAGCTAGCGTGGGGTGAGCAGTTCTTC. The V gene is TRBV20-1, the J gene TRBJ2-1; TRBD2 might be the D (6 bases). CDR1 and CDR2 (germline): DFQATT, SNEGSKA (reference sequence). The CDR3 spans 14 residues. V lost 5 bases, J lost 9 bases, and 20 bases lay in between.